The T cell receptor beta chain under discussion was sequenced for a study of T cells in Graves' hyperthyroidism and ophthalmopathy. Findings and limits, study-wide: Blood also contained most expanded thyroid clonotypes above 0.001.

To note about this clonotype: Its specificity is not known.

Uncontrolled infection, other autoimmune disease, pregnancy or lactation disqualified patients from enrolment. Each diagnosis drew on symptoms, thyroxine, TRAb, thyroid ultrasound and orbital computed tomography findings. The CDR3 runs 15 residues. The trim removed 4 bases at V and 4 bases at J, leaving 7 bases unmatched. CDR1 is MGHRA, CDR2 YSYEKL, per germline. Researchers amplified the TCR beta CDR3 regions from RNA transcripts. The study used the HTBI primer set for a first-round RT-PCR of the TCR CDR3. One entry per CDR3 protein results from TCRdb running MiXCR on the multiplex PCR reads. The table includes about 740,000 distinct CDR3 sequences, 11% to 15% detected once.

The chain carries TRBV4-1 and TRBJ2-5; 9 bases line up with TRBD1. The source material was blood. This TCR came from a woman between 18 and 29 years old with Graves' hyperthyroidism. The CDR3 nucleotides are TGCGCCAGCAGCCCGCCGGGACAGGGACCAGAGACCCAGTACTTC. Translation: CASSPPGQGPETQYF.